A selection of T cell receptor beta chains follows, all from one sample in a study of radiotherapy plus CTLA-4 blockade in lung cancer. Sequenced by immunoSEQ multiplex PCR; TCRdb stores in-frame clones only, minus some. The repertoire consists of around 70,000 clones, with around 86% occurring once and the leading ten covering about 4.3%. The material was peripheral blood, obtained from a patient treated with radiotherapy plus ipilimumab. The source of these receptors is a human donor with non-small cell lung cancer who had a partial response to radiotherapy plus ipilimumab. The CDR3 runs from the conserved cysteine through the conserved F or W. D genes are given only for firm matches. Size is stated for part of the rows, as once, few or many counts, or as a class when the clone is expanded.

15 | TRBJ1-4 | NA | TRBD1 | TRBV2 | TGTGCCAGCAGTGAAGCGTGGGACAGGGACGAAAAACTGTTTTTT | CASSEAWDRDEKLFF
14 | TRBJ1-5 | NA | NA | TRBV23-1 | TGCGCCAGCAGTCATGGCGGACACTATCAGCCCCAGCATTTT | CASSHGGHYQPQHF
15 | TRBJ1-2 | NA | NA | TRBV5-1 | TGCGCCAGCAGCTTGGATCTGGGGAGGAGTGGTGGCTACACCTTC | CASSLDLGRSGGYTF
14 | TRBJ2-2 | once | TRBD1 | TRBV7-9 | TGTGCCAGCAGATCGGACAGGGACACCGGGGAGCTGTTTTTT | CASRSDRDTGELFF
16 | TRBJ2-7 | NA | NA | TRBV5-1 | TGCGCCAGCAGCTTGGGAAGGACAGCCACTTCCTACGAGCAGTACTTC | CASSLGRTATSYEQYF
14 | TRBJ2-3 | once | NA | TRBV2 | TGTGCCAGCAGTGACCCCAGGGGCGGGGATACGCAGTATTTT | CASSDPRGGDTQYF
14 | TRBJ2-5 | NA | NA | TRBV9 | TGTGCCAGCACAACAGGCGGGGCCGAAGAGACCCAGTACTTC | CASTTGGAEETQYF
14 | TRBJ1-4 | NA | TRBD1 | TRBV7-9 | TGTGCCAGCAGCTTAACAGGGGCGGGAGAAAAACTGTTTTTT | CASSLTGAGEKLFF
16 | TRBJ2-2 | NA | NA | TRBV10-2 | TGCGCCAGCAGCGCCACTGGCGGGCAGAACACCGGGGAGCTGTTTTTT | CASSATGGQNTGELFF
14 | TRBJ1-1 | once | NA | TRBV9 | TGTGCCAGCAGCAGACGACAGGAGAACACTGAAGCTTTCTTT | CASSRRQENTEAFF
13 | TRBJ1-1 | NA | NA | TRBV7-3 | TGTGCCAGCAGCCCTGCAGGGTCCACTGAAGCTTTCTTT | CASSPAGSTEAFF
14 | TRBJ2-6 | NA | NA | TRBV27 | TGTGCCAGCAGATTCTTGAGTGGGGCCAACGTCCTGACTTTC | CASRFLSGANVLTF
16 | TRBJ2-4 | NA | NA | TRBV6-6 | TGTGCCAGCAGTTACTCGCAGGGGACAACCAAAAACATTCAGTACTTC | CASSYSQGTTKNIQYF
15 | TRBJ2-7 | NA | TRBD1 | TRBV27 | TGTGCCAGCAGTTGGGCCCGGGACAGGCCCTACGAGCAGTACTTC | CASSWARDRPYEQYF
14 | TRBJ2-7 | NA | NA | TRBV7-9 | TGTGCCAGCAGCTTAGCGCGAGGTTACACTGCGCAGTACTTC | CASSLARGYTAQYF
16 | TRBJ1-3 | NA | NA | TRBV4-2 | TGTGCCAGCAGCCAAGAGGCGGGGGCGCGGGGAAACACCATATATTTT | CASSQEAGARGNTIYF
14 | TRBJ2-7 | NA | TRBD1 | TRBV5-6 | TGTGCCAGCAGCTTGGGACAGGGGGCCTACGAGCAGTACTTC | CASSLGQGAYEQYF